Included here is one T cell receptor beta chain sequence, with context. Authors' analysis steps: Reference gene primer amplification gave estimated nucleated cell counts. Using immunoSEQ multiplex PCR, the repertoire was profiled, and TCRdb retains in-frame clones only, with some absent. V, J and clone size are taken as reported in that table, and D and trimming were inferred from the DNA itself. In the table there are 75,000 to 100,000 clones, about four fifths of which are singletons. This sample is drawn from a study of blood T cell repertoires in COVID-19. CDR1 and CDR2 (germline): ENHRY, SYGVKD. CDR3 length: 12 residues. After removal of 4 bases from V and 6 bases from J, the junction contained 3 bases not matched to a gene.

The chain uses TRBV10-3 and TRBJ2-7; TRBD1 aligns across 7 bases. The material sequenced was peripheral blood. The source is a woman of 80 years or more with acute or convalescent COVID-19. The CDR3 is CAISAGQPEQYF. Written as DNA, the CDR3 is TGTGCCATCAGTGCGGGACAGCCCGAGCAGTACTTC.